This is a list of T cell receptor beta chains from one sample in a study of blood T cells in healthy people across ages. TCRdb redid the calling of the 5' RACE reads with MiXCR, one entry per CDR3 protein. The sample has about 780,000 distinct CDR3 sequences; roughly 25% are singletons. A further study also used this sample, focusing on T cells of mothers and their children.

The material sequenced was blood. These TCRs come from a boy aged 5-17 years in good health. The CDR3 runs from the conserved cysteine through the conserved F or W. Fields, in order: CDR3 DNA, CDR3 protein, clone size, V gene, D gene, J gene. D genes are given only for firm matches. Clone size is not always given. Where it is, it says once, few, many or a class for expanded clones.

CDR3nt: TGTGCCAGCAGCCAAGGGTCAGGGATTTATGGCTACACCTTC
CDR3aa: CASSQGSGIYGYTF
abundance: NA
v_gene: TRBV3-1
d_gene: NA
j_gene: TRBJ1-2

CDR3nt: TGCAGTGCTCTCCAACAGGGGGCGAGGTATAGCAATCAGCCCCAGCATTTT
CDR3aa: CSALQQGARYSNQPQHF
abundance: NA
v_gene: TRBV20-1
d_gene: TRBD1
j_gene: TRBJ1-5

CDR3nt: TGTGCCAGCAGCTTTATAAGACATCAAGAGACCCAGTACTTC
CDR3aa: CASSFIRHQETQYF
abundance: NA
v_gene: TRBV7-9
d_gene: NA
j_gene: TRBJ2-5

CDR3nt: TGCAGTGCTAGATCTCTGGCCTCCTACGAGCAGTACTTC
CDR3aa: CSARSLASYEQYF
abundance: NA
v_gene: TRBV20-1
d_gene: NA
j_gene: TRBJ2-7

CDR3nt: TGTGCCAGCAGCAAAGCCAGGAGGGTCTCCTACGAGCAGTACTTC
CDR3aa: CASSKARRVSYEQYF
abundance: NA
v_gene: TRBV21-1
d_gene: NA
j_gene: TRBJ2-7

CDR3nt: TGTGCCAGCAGCGGCGGGACAGGGGTACGGAAACTGTTTTTT
CDR3aa: CASSGGTGVRKLFF
abundance: few
v_gene: TRBV9
d_gene: TRBD1
j_gene: TRBJ1-4

CDR3nt: TGTGCCAGCAGCGGGACGGTGGGGTACATTCAGTACTTC
CDR3aa: CASSGTVGYIQYF
abundance: NA
v_gene: TRBV11-2
d_gene: NA
j_gene: TRBJ2-4

CDR3nt: TGCAGTGCCACCCCCCTCCTAGCCAAAAACATTCAGTACTTC
CDR3aa: CSATPLLAKNIQYF
abundance: few
v_gene: TRBV20-1
d_gene: NA
j_gene: TRBJ2-4

CDR3nt: TGCGCCAGCAGCTTGGGTGTGGAATTTGAAGCTTTCTTT
CDR3aa: CASSLGVEFEAFF
abundance: few
v_gene: TRBV5-1
d_gene: NA
j_gene: TRBJ1-1

CDR3nt: TGTGCCAGCAGGTGGGGGGGGTCCCAAGAGACCCAGTACTTC
CDR3aa: CASRWGGSQETQYF
abundance: NA
v_gene: TRBV12-3/TRBV12-4
d_gene: TRBD2
j_gene: TRBJ2-5

CDR3nt: TGCGCCAGCACCGAAGGAAACTTTGAAGAGACCCAGTACTTC
CDR3aa: CASTEGNFEETQYF
abundance: NA
v_gene: TRBV5-1
d_gene: NA
j_gene: TRBJ2-5

CDR3nt: TGCGCCAGCAGTTCCCAACAGGGAGCCAGGAACACTGAAGCTTTCTTT
CDR3aa: CASSSQQGARNTEAFF
abundance: few
v_gene: TRBV5-1
d_gene: NA
j_gene: TRBJ1-1

CDR3nt: TGCAGTGCTATTTATGGACCCGGATCCCCGGATGAAAAACTGTTTTTT
CDR3aa: CSAIYGPGSPDEKLFF
abundance: NA
v_gene: TRBV20-1
d_gene: NA
j_gene: TRBJ1-4

CDR3nt: TGCAGTGCTCTCTCAGGGGGTTTGAACACTGAAGCTTTCTTT
CDR3aa: CSALSGGLNTEAFF
abundance: NA
v_gene: TRBV20-1
d_gene: TRBD1
j_gene: TRBJ1-1

CDR3nt: TGCGCCAGCAGCCAAGTCGGGTCGTCCTACGAGCAGTACTTC
CDR3aa: CASSQVGSSYEQYF
abundance: many
v_gene: TRBV4-1
d_gene: NA
j_gene: TRBJ2-7

CDR3nt: TGTGCCAGCAGCGTATCCTTCCCGGGTAGCGGTCAAGAGACCCAGTACTTC
CDR3aa: CASSVSFPGSGQETQYF
abundance: few
v_gene: TRBV9
d_gene: NA
j_gene: TRBJ2-5

CDR3nt: TGCGCCAGCAGTTATGGACAGGACCAAGAGACCCAGTACTTC
CDR3aa: CASSYGQDQETQYF
abundance: many
v_gene: TRBV5-1
d_gene: TRBD1
j_gene: TRBJ2-5

CDR3nt: TGTGCCAGCAGCGATCCATGGGGACAGGCTAACTATGGCTACACCTTC
CDR3aa: CASSDPWGQANYGYTF
abundance: NA
v_gene: TRBV2
d_gene: TRBD1
j_gene: TRBJ1-2

CDR3nt: TGTGCCAGCACCACTAACGGGCGAACAGATACGCAGTATTTT
CDR3aa: CASTTNGRTDTQYF
abundance: NA
v_gene: TRBV28
d_gene: NA
j_gene: TRBJ2-3

CDR3nt: TGTGCCAGCAGCCCCCGGGACAGGGGTCAAAAACTGTTTTTT
CDR3aa: CASSPRDRGQKLFF
abundance: NA
v_gene: TRBV9
d_gene: TRBD1
j_gene: TRBJ1-4

CDR3nt: TGTGCCAGCAGACCCCAGGACCGGGCACAATACGAGCAGTACTTC
CDR3aa: CASRPQDRAQYEQYF
abundance: NA
v_gene: TRBV12-3/TRBV12-4
d_gene: NA
j_gene: TRBJ2-7

CDR3nt: TGTGCCAGCAGTGAACCCTTCCTGGGACAGGCCTCCTACGAGCAGTACTTC
CDR3aa: CASSEPFLGQASYEQYF
abundance: many
v_gene: TRBV2
d_gene: TRBD1
j_gene: TRBJ2-7

CDR3nt: TGTGCCAGCAGTTTACATATCGGGACGGAGGCCGGGGAGCTGTTTTTT
CDR3aa: CASSLHIGTEAGELFF
abundance: few
v_gene: TRBV12-3/TRBV12-4
d_gene: NA
j_gene: TRBJ2-2

CDR3nt: TGCGCCAGCAGCTTTCGGGGGCCAAGGGAGACCCAGTACTTC
CDR3aa: CASSFRGPRETQYF
abundance: many
v_gene: TRBV5-1
d_gene: NA
j_gene: TRBJ2-5

CDR3nt: TGTGCCAGTACCGGGCTCTTCTCTGGGGCCAACGTCCTGACTTTC
CDR3aa: CASTGLFSGANVLTF
abundance: few
v_gene: TRBV28
d_gene: NA
j_gene: TRBJ2-6

CDR3nt: TGTGCCAGCAGCATCACCCCAGGACGACAAGAGACCCAGTACTTC
CDR3aa: CASSITPGRQETQYF
abundance: NA
v_gene: TRBV7-3
d_gene: NA
j_gene: TRBJ2-5

CDR3nt: TGCGCCAGCAGCTTGGGGTCACGGCACCCCACAGCGGAGACCCAGTACTTC
CDR3aa: CASSLGSRHPTAETQYF
abundance: many
v_gene: TRBV5-1
d_gene: NA
j_gene: TRBJ2-5

CDR3nt: TGCAGTGCTGGGGCTCCAGGGACGGCAGATACGCAGTATTTT
CDR3aa: CSAGAPGTADTQYF
abundance: few
v_gene: TRBV20-1
d_gene: NA
j_gene: TRBJ2-3

CDR3nt: TGTGCCAGCAGTTTGGGGGGAGGGGGCAAGTACGAGCAGTACTTC
CDR3aa: CASSLGGGGKYEQYF
abundance: NA
v_gene: TRBV28
d_gene: NA
j_gene: TRBJ2-7

CDR3nt: TGCGCCAGCAGCTTGGGGCTGGAACCCGAGCAGTACTTC
CDR3aa: CASSLGLEPEQYF
abundance: NA
v_gene: TRBV5-1
d_gene: NA
j_gene: TRBJ2-7

CDR3nt: TGTGCCAGCAGAGGGGCAGGGACGATCGGGGAGCTGTTTTTT
CDR3aa: CASRGAGTIGELFF
abundance: few
v_gene: TRBV12-3/TRBV12-4
d_gene: NA
j_gene: TRBJ2-2

CDR3nt: TGCGCCAGCAGCCAAGATTTGGGACAGGGGTACACTGAAGCTTTCTTT
CDR3aa: CASSQDLGQGYTEAFF
abundance: NA
v_gene: TRBV4-3
d_gene: TRBD1
j_gene: TRBJ1-1